These 24 T cell receptor beta chains were all obtained from the same sample, sequenced in a study of T cell responses to AZD1222 COVID-19 vaccine. The method was immunoSEQ multiplex PCR; TCRdb's version includes in-frame clones alone and lacks a portion of them. The table shows 53,000 or so clones, with just over 85% occurring only once. The specimen comprised peripheral blood, sampled 28 days after the second AZD1222 dose. Receptor source: an adult who received the AZD1222 COVID-19 vaccine.

The V and J genes are TRBV2 and TRBJ2-7, with D possibly matching TRBD2 (6 bases). CDR1 is SNHLY, CDR2 FYNNEI, per germline. The CDR3 has 15 amino acids. Trimming cost V 5 bases and J 2 bases, with 16 bases left between them. CDR3 amino acids: CASSIASRGTYEQYF. CDR3 coding DNA: TGTGCCAGCAGTATCGCCTCGCGGGGCACCTACGAGCAGTACTTC.

The chain combines TRBV28 with TRBJ1-6, with D uncertain. CDR1 MDHEN and CDR2 SYDVKM come from the germline V gene. Trimming took off 3 bases at V and 10 bases at J, with 10 bases between the two ends. The CDR3 has 13 amino acids. The DNA for the CDR3 is TGTGCCAGCAGTTTCGACACCGCATCACCCCTCCACTTT. It yields the protein CASSFDTASPLHF.

This chain uses TRBV6-5 with TRBJ2-5, with 7 bases fitting TRBD2. Germline assignment: CDR1 MNHEY and CDR2 SVGAGI. CDR3 length: 13 amino acids. After removal of 6 bases from V and 10 bases from J, the junction contained 11 bases not matched to a gene. The CDR3 loop reads CASSLAFQRGQYF. The CDR3 DNA follows: TGTGCCAGCAGCCTGGCATTTCAGCGGGGCCAGTACTTC.

V and J are TRBV3-1 (or the pseudogene TRBV3-2) and TRBJ1-3; D gene uncertain. Germline CDR1 LGHDT, CDR2 YNNKEL (reference sequence). V dropped 2 bases and J dropped 5 bases, with 7 bases sitting between them. The CDR3 extends over 13 amino acids. The CDR3 region has the DNA TGTGCCAGCAGCCAACACTTAAGAAACACCATATATTTT. This sequence encodes CASSQHLRNTIYF.

The chain links TRBV15 to TRBJ2-1; 10 bases align to TRBD2. V was clipped by 1 base and J by 4 bases; unmatched bases: 7. The CDR3 is 17 residues long. Germline CDR1 LNHNV, CDR2 YYDKDF (reference sequence). The CDR3 nucleotides are TGTGCCACCAGCAGAGTCCCAGCGGGAGGGTTTTACAATGAGCAGTTCTTC. This translates into CATSRVPAGGFYNEQFF.

CDR3 protein: CASSTRGPSYNSPLHF. The CDR3 coding sequence is TGTGCCAGTAGTACCCGAGGACCCTCCTATAATTCACCCCTCCACTTT. This chain uses TRBV19 with TRBJ1-6; D uncertain. Germline V gives CDR1 LNHDA, CDR2 SQIVND (reference sequence). With 4 bases removed from V and 0 bases from J, the gap between germline ends came to 10 bases. The CDR3 is 16 residues long.

Worth noting for this clone: At one end the junction does not follow the germline gene, possibly because of a read error. The chain combines TRBV28 with TRBJ1-1; 7 bases fit TRBD1. The CDR3 sequence is 11 residues long. Germline values: CDR1 MDHEN, CDR2 SYDVKM. In nucleotides, the CDR3 is TGTGCCTGCAGGGGGGTTACTGAAGCTTTCTTT. Translation: CACRGVTEAFF.

This rearrangement joins TRBV9 to TRBJ2-3; 9 bases match TRBD2. Unmatched junction bases numbered 6, after V lost 2 bases and J lost 5 bases. The CDR3 totals 15 residues. Germline-derived CDR1 and CDR2 are SGDLS and YYNGEE. CDR3 DNA sequence: TGTGCCAGCAGCGTTATAGCGGGAGAGGGAGATACGCAGTATTTT. It specifies CASSVIAGEGDTQYF.

CDR3 DNA sequence: TGTGCCAGCAGCTTATCCGGCGGGGCGGGCAATCAGCCCCAGCATTTT. Its protein product is CASSLSGGAGNQPQHF. The chain recombines TRBV7-9 with TRBJ1-5; a weak D match, TRBD1 (5 bases). The CDR3 extends over 16 amino acids. Trimming removed 2 bases at V and 2 bases at J, with 13 bases between. The germline gives CDR1 SEHNR, CDR2 FQNEAQ (reference sequence).

CDR3 sequence reads: CASRTAVGKGSPLHF. The CDR3 DNA reads TGTGCCAGCAGGACAGCGGTCGGAAAAGGTTCACCCCTCCACTTT. V usage is TRBV5-4 and J usage is TRBJ1-6; TRBD1 might be the D (5 bases). V was pared by 5 bases and J by 9 bases, with 18 bases between. The CDR3 consists of 15 residues. Germline V gene data show CDR1 as SGHNT and CDR2 as YYREEE (reference sequence).

The chain is built from TRBV28 and TRBJ1-4, with D unclear. Looked up from germline, CDR1 is MDHEN and CDR2 is SYDVKM. Trimming stripped 3 bases from V and 3 bases from J, with 11 bases between. The CDR3 has 15 residues. The CDR3 protein is CASSFLGLANEKLFF. The CDR3 DNA is TGTGCCAGCAGTTTCCTGGGGTTGGCTAATGAAAAACTGTTTTTT.

V is TRBV5-1 and J is TRBJ1-4, with a possible D match to TRBD1 (5 bases). V was clipped by 2 bases and J by 8 bases, with 16 bases between them. The CDR3 spans 15 residues. Germline V gene data show CDR1 as SGHRS and CDR2 as YFSETQ. CDR3 loop: CASSLRDGDGEKLFF. The CDR3 bases are TGCGCCAGCAGCTTAAGGGACGGGGACGGAGAAAAACTGTTTTTT.

CDR3: CASSPRWGQPQHF. The CDR3 DNA reads as TGTGCCAGCAGCCCAAGGTGGGGACAGCCCCAGCATTTT. The rearrangement uses TRBV5-6 and TRBJ1-5; D is undetermined. This CDR3 is 13 amino acids long. The V gene lost 4 bases and the J gene lost 7 bases, with 12 bases spanning the gap. Germline CDR1 SGHDT, CDR2 YYEEEE.

This chain links TRBV27 with TRBJ2-7, with 7 bases that match TRBD1. The V gene's germline CDR1 is MNHEY and CDR2 SMNVEV (reference sequence). This CDR3 spans 12 amino acids. Trimming removed 3 bases from V and 5 bases from J; junction bases left unmatched: 1. The CDR3 protein is CASSFQGDEQYF. The CDR3 DNA is TGTGCCAGCAGTTTTCAGGGGGACGAGCAGTACTTC.

The gene calls are TRBV5-1 and TRBJ2-7; D gene ambiguous. Germline CDR1 SGHRS, CDR2 YFSETQ. This CDR3 is built from 13 residues. The V and J ends lost 0 bases and 7 bases respectively, with 11 bases between them. The DNA for the CDR3 is TGCGCCAGCAGCTTGGGTGAAAGGGTTGAGCAGTACTTC. Amino acids: CASSLGERVEQYF.

J is TRBJ1-5 and V is TRBV3-1 (or the pseudogene TRBV3-2); D is unresolved. V gave up 0 bases and J gave up 7 bases, with 7 bases separating them. CDR3 size: 13 residues. Germline lookup yields CDR1 LGHDT and CDR2 YNNKEL (reference sequence). This chain's CDR3 is CASSQERQQPQHF. CDR3 sequence (DNA): TGTGCCAGCAGCCAAGAAAGGCAGCAGCCCCAGCATTTT.

The genes are TRBV18 and TRBJ1-1; 7 bases are a match to TRBD1. Germline CDR1 and CDR2: KGHSH and LQKENI. This CDR3 comprises 14 residues. Unmatched junction bases numbered 6, after V lost 3 bases and J lost 5 bases. The CDR3 DNA reads TGTGCCAGCTCACCTAAGACAGGGCGAACTGAAGCTTTCTTT. This encodes CASSPKTGRTEAFF.

The rearrangement links TRBV5-1 to TRBJ1-2, with 9 positions matching TRBD1. The V segment lost 3 bases and the J segment 4 bases; nucleotides outside the gene matches: 1. CDR3 length: 13 amino acids. Looked up from germline, CDR1 is SGHRS and CDR2 is YFSETQ. CDR3 residues: CASSSDRGYGYTF. In nucleotides, the CDR3 is TGCGCCAGCAGCTCGGACAGGGGCTATGGCTACACCTTC.

This chain links TRBV7-2 with TRBJ2-3, with D maybe TRBD2 (5 bases). Trimming took 2 bases from V and 4 from J, leaving 13 bases between them. Germline V gene sequence: CDR1 SGHTA, CDR2 FQGNSA. CDR3 length: 15 residues. CDR3 sequence reads: CASSLSGIPADTQYF. The CDR3 DNA is TGTGCCAGCAGCTTATCGGGGATCCCGGCAGATACGCAGTATTTT.

CDR3: CASSYDSNQPQHF. As DNA, the CDR3 is TGTGCCAGCAGTTACGATAGCAATCAGCCCCAGCATTTT. The chain has TRBV6-5 and TRBJ1-5; D is uncertain. Germline V gene sequence: CDR1 MNHEY, CDR2 SVGAGI. The CDR3 runs 13 residues. Trimming stripped 2 bases from V and 0 bases from J, with 2 bases between.

This chain connects TRBV2 to TRBJ2-1, with TRBD1 matching 8 bases. Germline V CDR1 and CDR2: SNHLY, FYNNEI. Unmatched junction bases numbered 4, after V lost 6 bases and J lost 0 bases. This CDR3 is 15 amino acids long. The DNA for the CDR3 is TGTGCCAGCAGCCGACAGGGGAGCTCCTACAATGAGCAGTTCTTC. This gives the protein CASSRQGSSYNEQFF.

This sequence joins TRBV28 and TRBJ2-7; 7 nucleotides match TRBD2. V lost 3 bases and J lost 4; bases outside the gene matches: 9. Germline V gives CDR1 MDHEN, CDR2 SYDVKM. The length of the CDR3 is 15 residues. The DNA for the CDR3 is TGTGCCAGCAGTTTCCCTGGCGGGAGAGGATACGAGCAGTACTTC. Translated: CASSFPGGRGYEQYF.

The gene calls are TRBV7-9 and TRBJ2-7, with no clear D. Trimming cost V 7 bases and J 3 bases, with 13 bases left between them. This CDR3 comprises 13 residues. The V gene's germline CDR1 is SEHNR and CDR2 FQNEAQ (reference sequence). DNA of the CDR3: TGTGCCAGCACCGACCAGCTGTTCTACGAGCAGTACTTC. It specifies CASTDQLFYEQYF.

The rearrangement links TRBV2 to TRBJ2-3; D may be TRBD1 (6 bases). Between the trimmed V and J ends, which lost 3 bases and 6 bases, there was a span of 22 bases. The CDR3 extends over 17 amino acids. CDR1 SNHLY and CDR2 FYNNEI come from the germline V gene. The CDR3 bases are TGTGCCAGCAGTGAGGCAGGGTTAGGGGGTCAACTGGATACGCAGTATTTT. Translation: CASSEAGLGGQLDTQYF. The full variable domain, with the rest looked up from reference TRBV2 and TRBJ2-3, is EPEVTQTPSHQVTQMGQEVILRCVPISNHLYFYWYRQILGQKVEFLVSFYNNEISEKSEIFDDQFSVERPDGSNFTLKIRSTKLEDSAMYFCASSEAGLGGQLDTQYFGPGTRLTVL.